The entry below gives a single TCR beta chain sequence along with its context. Its matching antigen is unknown. With a J-beta primer mix and a sample-barcoded 5' primer, a second PCR ran about 7 to 11 cycles. Using its own MiXCR run on the 5' RACE reads, TCRdb lists one record per CDR3 protein. The sample records over 1,300,000 distinct CDR3 sequences, around 55% being singletons. The source of the sample is a study of blood T cells in healthy people across ages. Overall study context: Template switching picked up about one barcoded beta molecule for each two T cells.

V was shortened by 6 bases and J by 1 base, with 9 bases between the two germline ends. This CDR3 has 12 amino acids. Germline values: CDR1 DFQATT, CDR2 SNEGSKA (reference sequence). General study points: Both higher diversity and more naive CD4+ cells marked long-lived donors when set against aged donors. The lack of PBMC sorting stopped any conclusive naive versus antigen-experienced comparison.

The sequenced material came from blood. The J gene is TRBJ1-1, the V gene TRBV20-1; D uncertain. This clonotype originated in a man aged 18 to 29 in good health. The CDR3: CSAAWANTEAFF. The CDR3 DNA reads as TGCAGTGCGGCGTGGGCGAACACTGAAGCTTTCTTT.